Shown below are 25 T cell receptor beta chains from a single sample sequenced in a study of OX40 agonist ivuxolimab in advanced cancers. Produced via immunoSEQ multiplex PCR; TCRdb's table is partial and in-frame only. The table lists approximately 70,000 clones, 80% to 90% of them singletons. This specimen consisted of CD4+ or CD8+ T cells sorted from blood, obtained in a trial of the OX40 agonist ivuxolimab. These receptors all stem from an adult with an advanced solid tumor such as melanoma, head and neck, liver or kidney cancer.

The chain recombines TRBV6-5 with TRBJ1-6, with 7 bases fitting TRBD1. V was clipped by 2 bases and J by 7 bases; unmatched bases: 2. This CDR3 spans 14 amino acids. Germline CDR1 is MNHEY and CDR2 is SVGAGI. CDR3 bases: TGTGCCAGCAGTTACGAGGGGGCCAATTCACCCCTCCACTTT. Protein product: CASSYEGANSPLHF.

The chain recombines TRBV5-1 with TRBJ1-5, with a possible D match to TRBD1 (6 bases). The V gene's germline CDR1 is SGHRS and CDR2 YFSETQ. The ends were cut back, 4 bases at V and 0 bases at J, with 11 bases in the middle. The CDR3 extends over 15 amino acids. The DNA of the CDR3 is TGCGCCAGCAGCGTAGGGGGAACTAGCAATCAGCCCCAGCATTTT. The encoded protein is CASSVGGTSNQPQHF.

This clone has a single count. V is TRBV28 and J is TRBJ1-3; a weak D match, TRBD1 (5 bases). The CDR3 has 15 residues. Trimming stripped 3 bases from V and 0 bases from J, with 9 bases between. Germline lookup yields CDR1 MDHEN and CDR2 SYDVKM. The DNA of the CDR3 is TGTGCCAGCAGTTTCCAGGGTTCCTCTGGAAACACCATATATTTT. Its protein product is CASSFQGSSGNTIYF.

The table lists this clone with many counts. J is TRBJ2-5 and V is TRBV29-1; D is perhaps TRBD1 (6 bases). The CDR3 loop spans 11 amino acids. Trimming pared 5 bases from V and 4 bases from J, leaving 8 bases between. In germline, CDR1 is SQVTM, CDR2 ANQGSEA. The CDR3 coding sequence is TGCAGCGTTACAGGGTTAGAGACCCAGTACTTC. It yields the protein CSVTGLETQYF.

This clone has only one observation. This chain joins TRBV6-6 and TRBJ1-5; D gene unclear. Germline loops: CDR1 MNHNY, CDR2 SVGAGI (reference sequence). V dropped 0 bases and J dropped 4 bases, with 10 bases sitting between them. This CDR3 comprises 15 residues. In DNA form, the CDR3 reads TGTGCCAGCAGTTACTCCCAGGCATTGAATCAGCCCCAGCATTTT. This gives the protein CASSYSQALNQPQHF.

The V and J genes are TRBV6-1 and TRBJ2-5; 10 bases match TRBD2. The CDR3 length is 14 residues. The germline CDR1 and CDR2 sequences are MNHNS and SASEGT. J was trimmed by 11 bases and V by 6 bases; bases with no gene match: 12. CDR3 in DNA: TGTGCCAGCAGAGCGGGGGGGCGGATAGTGGAGCAGTACTTC. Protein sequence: CASRAGGRIVEQYF.

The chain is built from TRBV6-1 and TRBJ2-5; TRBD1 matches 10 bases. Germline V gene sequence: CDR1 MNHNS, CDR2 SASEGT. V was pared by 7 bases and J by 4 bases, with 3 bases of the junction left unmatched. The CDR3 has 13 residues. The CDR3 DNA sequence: TGTGCCAGCATTAGGGACAGGGGAGAGACCCAGTACTTC. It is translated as CASIRDRGETQYF.

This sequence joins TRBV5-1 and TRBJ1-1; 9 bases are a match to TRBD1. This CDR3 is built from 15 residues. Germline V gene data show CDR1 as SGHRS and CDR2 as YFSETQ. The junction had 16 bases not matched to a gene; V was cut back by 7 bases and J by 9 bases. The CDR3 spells CASGTPTGGLTKAFF. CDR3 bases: TGCGCCAGCGGAACCCCAACAGGGGGCCTGACCAAAGCTTTCTTT.

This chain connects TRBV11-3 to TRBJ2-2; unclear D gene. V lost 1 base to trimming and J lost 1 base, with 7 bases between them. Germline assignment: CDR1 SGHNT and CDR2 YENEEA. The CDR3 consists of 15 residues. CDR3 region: CASSLGYGNTGELFF. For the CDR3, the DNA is TGTGCCAGCAGCTTAGGATACGGGAACACCGGGGAGCTGTTTTTT.

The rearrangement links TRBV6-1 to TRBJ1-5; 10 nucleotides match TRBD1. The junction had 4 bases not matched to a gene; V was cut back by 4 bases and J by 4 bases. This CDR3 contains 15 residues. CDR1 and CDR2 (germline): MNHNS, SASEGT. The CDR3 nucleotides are TGTGCCAGCAGTGGGGACAGGGGCGGAAATCAGCCCCAGCATTTT. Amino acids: CASSGDRGGNQPQHF.

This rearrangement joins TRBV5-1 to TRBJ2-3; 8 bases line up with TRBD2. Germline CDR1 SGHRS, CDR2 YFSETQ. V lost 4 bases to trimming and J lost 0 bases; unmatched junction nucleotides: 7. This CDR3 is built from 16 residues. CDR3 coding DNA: TGCGCCAGCAGCCTAATAGCGGGGCGTAGCACAGATACGCAGTATTTT. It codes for CASSLIAGRSTDTQYF. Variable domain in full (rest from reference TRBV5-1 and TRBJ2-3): KAGVTQTPRYLIKTRGQQVTLSCSPISGHRSVSWYQQTPGQGLQFLFEYFSETQRNKGNFPGRFSGRQFSNSRSEMNVSTLELGDSALYLCASSLIAGRSTDTQYFGPGTRLTVL.

This chain's CDR3 is CASSVAGGNTGELFF. Written as DNA, the CDR3 is TGTGCCAGCAGCGTAGCGGGGGGGAACACCGGGGAGCTGTTTTTT. V gene TRBV9 combines with J gene TRBJ2-2, with 7 bases fitting TRBD2. The germline CDR1 and CDR2 sequences are SGDLS and YYNGEE. The CDR3 runs to 15 residues. Trimming at V came to 0 bases and at J to 1 base, leaving 0 bases not matched to a gene. Using reference TRBV9 and TRBJ2-2 for the parts outside the CDR3, the full variable domain is DSGVTQTPKHLITATGQRVTLRCSPRSGDLSVYWYQQSLDQGLQFLIQYYNGEERAKGNILERFSAQQFPDLHSELNLSSLELGDSALYFCASSVAGGNTGELFFGEGSRLTVL.

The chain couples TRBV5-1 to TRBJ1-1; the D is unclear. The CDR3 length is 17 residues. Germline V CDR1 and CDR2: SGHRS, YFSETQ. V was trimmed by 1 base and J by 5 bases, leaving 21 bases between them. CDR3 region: CASSLSSGALKATEAFF. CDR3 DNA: TGCGCCAGCAGCTTGAGTTCCGGAGCGCTTAAGGCGACTGAAGCTTTCTTT.

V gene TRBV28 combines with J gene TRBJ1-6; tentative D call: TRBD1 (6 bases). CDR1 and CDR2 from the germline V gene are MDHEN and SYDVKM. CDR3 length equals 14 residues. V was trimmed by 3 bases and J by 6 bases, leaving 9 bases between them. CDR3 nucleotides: TGTGCCAGCAGTTTCAGGGGAGCTAATTCACCCCTCCACTTT. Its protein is CASSFRGANSPLHF.

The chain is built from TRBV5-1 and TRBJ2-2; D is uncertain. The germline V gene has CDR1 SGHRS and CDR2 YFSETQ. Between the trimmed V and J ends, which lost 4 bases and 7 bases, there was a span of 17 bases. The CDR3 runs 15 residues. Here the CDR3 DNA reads TGCGCCAGCAGCCTCGTCAGGAGTTTCAGCGGGGAGCTGTTTTTT. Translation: CASSLVRSFSGELFF.

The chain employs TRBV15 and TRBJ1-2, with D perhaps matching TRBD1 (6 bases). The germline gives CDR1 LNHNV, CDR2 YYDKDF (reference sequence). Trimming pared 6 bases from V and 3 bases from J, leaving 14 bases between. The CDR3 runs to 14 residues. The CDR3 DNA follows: TGTGCCACCAGACAGGGTGGGATTGACTATGGCTACACCTTC. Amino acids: CATRQGGIDYGYTF.

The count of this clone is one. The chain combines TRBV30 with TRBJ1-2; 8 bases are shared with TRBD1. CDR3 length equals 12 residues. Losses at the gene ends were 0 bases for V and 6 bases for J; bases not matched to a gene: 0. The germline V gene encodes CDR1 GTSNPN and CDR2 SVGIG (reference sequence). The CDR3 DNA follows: TGTGCCTGGAGTGTACAGGGGGATGGCTACACCTTC. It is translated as CAWSVQGDGYTF.

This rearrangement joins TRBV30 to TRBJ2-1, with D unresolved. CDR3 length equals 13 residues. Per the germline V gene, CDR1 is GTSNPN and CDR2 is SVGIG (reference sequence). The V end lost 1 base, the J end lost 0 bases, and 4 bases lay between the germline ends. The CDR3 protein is CAWSGGSYNEQFF. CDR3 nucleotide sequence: TGTGCCTGGAGTGGCGGCTCCTACAATGAGCAGTTCTTC.

The DNA for the CDR3 is TGTGCCAGCAGCTTACGTGGGGCGCGGACTGAAGCTTTCTTT. Translating gives CASSLRGARTEAFF. The V and J genes are TRBV7-9 and TRBJ1-1, with D possibly matching TRBD1 (5 bases). V lost 2 bases and J 5 bases, leaving 12 bases between the germline ends. This CDR3 is built from 14 residues. CDR1 is SEHNR, CDR2 FQNEAQ, per germline (reference sequence).

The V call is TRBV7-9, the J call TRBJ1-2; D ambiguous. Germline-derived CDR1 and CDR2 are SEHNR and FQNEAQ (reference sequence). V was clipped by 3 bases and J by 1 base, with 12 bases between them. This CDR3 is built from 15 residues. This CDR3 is CASSFGQNHNYGYTF. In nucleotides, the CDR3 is TGTGCCAGCAGCTTTGGGCAGAACCATAACTATGGCTACACCTTC. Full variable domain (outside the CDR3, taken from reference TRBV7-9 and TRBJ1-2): DTGVSQNPRHKITKRGQNVTFRCDPISEHNRLYWYRQTLGQGPEFLTYFQNEAQLEKSRLLSDRFSAERPKGSFSTLEIQRTEQGDSAMYLCASSFGQNHNYGYTFGSGTRLTVV.

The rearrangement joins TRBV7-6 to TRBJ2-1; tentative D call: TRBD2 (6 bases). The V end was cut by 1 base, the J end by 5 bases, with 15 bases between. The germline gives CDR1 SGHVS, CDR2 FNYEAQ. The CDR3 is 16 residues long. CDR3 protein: CASSLGQTSDNNEQFF. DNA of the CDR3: TGTGCCAGCAGCTTAGGACAGACTAGTGATAACAATGAGCAGTTCTTC. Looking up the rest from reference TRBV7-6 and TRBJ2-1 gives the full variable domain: GAGVSQSPRYKVTKRGQDVALRCDPISGHVSLYWYRQALGQGPEFLTYFNYEAQQDKSGLPNDRFSAERPEGSISTLTIQRTEQRDSAMYRCASSLGQTSDNNEQFFGPGTRLTVL.

DNA of the CDR3: TGCGCCAGCAGCCTGGACAGCGGCTCCTATAATTCACCCCTCCACTTT. Translating it yields CASSLDSGSYNSPLHF. V usage is TRBV5-1 and J usage is TRBJ1-6, with D tentatively TRBD1 (6 bases). V lost 4 bases and J lost 0, with 11 bases in between. CDR1 is SGHRS, CDR2 YFSETQ, per germline. The CDR3 loop spans 16 amino acids.

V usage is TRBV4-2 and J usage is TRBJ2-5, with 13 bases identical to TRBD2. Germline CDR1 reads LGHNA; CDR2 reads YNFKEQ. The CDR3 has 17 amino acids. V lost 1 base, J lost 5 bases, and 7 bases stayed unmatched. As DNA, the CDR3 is TGTGCCAGCAGCCAAGGAGAGGGACTAGCGGGGTCTGAGACCCAGTACTTC. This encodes CASSQGEGLAGSETQYF.

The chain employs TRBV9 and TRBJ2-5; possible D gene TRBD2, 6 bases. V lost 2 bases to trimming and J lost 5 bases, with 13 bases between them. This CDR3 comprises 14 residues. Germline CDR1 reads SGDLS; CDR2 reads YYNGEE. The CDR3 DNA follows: TGTGCCAGCAGCGTCCCTAGCGCAGGGGAGACCCAGTACTTC. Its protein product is CASSVPSAGETQYF.

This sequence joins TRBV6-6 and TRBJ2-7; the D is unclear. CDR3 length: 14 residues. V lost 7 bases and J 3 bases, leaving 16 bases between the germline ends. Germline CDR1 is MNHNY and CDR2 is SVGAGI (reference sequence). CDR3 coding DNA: TGTGCCAGCACCGACGTGGGTTACGACTACGAGCAGTACTTC. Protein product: CASTDVGYDYEQYF.